The clone carrying this T cell receptor beta chain occurred once. These data come from a study of blood T cell repertoires in COVID-19. Clones were read by immunoSEQ multiplex PCR, and TCRdb kept only the in-frame ones, dropping some. There are over 10,000 clones in the sample; around 76% occur only once, and about 43% lies in the top ten. This CDR3 is built from 15 residues. Trimming took 5 bases from V and 2 from J, leaving 15 bases between them. Germline CDR1 MDHEN, CDR2 SYDVKM. The rearrangement joins TRBV28 to TRBJ1-2; D gene unclear. Sequencing was done on a sample of peripheral blood. This TCR came from a woman aged 80 or over with acute or convalescent COVID-19. CDR3 residues: CASSQDSGPNYGYTF. The CDR3 DNA follows: TGTGCCAGCAGTCAAGATTCCGGTCCCAACTATGGCTACACCTTC.